This T cell receptor (beta chain) was sequenced in a study of cytomegalovirus exposure and HLA in healthy donors. The repertoire was sequenced with immunoSEQ multiplex PCR; TCRdb's copy has only in-frame clones and lacks some. The table lists about 130,000 clones, roughly 89% of them singletons. Study-wide results and caveats: In a later analysis, first-cohort TCR clusters were found to tend to co-occur in the 90 to 150 validation repertoires.

Separate from the approximately 650-subject first cohort, the approximately 120-subject validation cohort was the one that the donors belonged to. About this clone itself: Its antigen is unidentified.

This TCR was recovered from a woman aged 18-30 years in good health and CMV-seronegative. Material for sequencing was PBMCs.

CDR3 region: CATSRDRLGYQPQHF. DNA of the CDR3: TGTGCCACCAGCAGAGATCGCTTGGGCTATCAGCCCCAGCATTTT. J is TRBJ1-5 and V is TRBV15; D is unresolved. There are 15 residues in the CDR3. Trimming removed 0 bases from V and 5 bases from J, with 11 bases in between. Germline V gene lookup returns CDR1 LNHNV and CDR2 YYDKDF (reference sequence).